The 31 T cell receptor beta chains listed next were all sequenced from one sample in a study of T cells in Graves' hyperthyroidism and ophthalmopathy. Amplification targeted TCR beta CDR3 regions from RNA transcripts. In the first-round RT-PCR of the TCR CDR3, the HTBI primer set was used. TCRdb processed the multiplex PCR reads anew with MiXCR; each CDR3 protein has one entry. Altogether approximately 710,000 distinct CDR3 sequences are present, 17% being singletons, with the ten largest covering 15% to 17%. Sequences were obtained from blood. The source is a man aged 45-60 years with Graves' hyperthyroidism.

This clonotype was counted only a few times. The rearrangement joins TRBV19 to TRBJ1-3, with a weak D call TRBD1 (5 bases). Per the germline V gene, CDR1 is LNHDA and CDR2 is SQIVND (reference sequence). V was cut by 4 bases and J by 3 bases, with 10 bases left in between. The length of the CDR3 is 14 residues. The CDR3 here is CASSTRDGGNTIYF. CDR3 in DNA: TGTGCCAGTAGTACCCGGGACGGTGGAAACACCATATATTTT.

This clonotype was counted only a few times. This chain uses TRBV24-1 with TRBJ2-1; possibly TRBD1 or TRBD2 for D (5 bases each). V dropped 7 bases and J dropped 5 bases, with 17 bases sitting between them. CDR1 is KGHDR, CDR2 SFDVKD, per germline. CDR3 length equals 15 residues. CDR3 sequence (DNA): TGTGCCACCAGCGCCAGAGGGGTACTAAACAATGAGCAGTTCTTC. Encoded protein: CATSARGVLNNEQFF.

Only a few counts were recorded for this clonotype. This rearrangement joins TRBV6-2 or TRBV6-3 to TRBJ2-6; no firm D call. Germline CDR1 reads MNHEY; CDR2 reads SVGEGT. V lost 3 bases to trimming and J lost 3 bases, with 15 bases between them. CDR3 length equals 17 residues. CDR3 nucleotide sequence: TGTGCCAGCAGTTATTTACCCCTAAGGAGTGGGGCCAACGTCCTGACTTTC. This gives the protein CASSYLPLRSGANVLTF.

This chain uses TRBV5-5 with TRBJ2-2; D gene uncertain. The CDR3 is 16 residues long. The germline V gene encodes CDR1 SGHKS and CDR2 YYEKEE (reference sequence). Trimming stripped 1 base from V and 1 base from J, with 11 bases between. CDR3 sequence reads: CASSLSTPLNTGELFF. The CDR3 DNA reads TGTGCCAGCAGCTTGTCTACACCACTGAACACCGGGGAGCTGTTTTTT.

Many counts were recorded for this clonotype. This chain uses TRBV14 with TRBJ2-7, with 12 positions matching TRBD2. Germline CDR1 is SGHDN and CDR2 is FVKESK. V shed 1 base, J shed 8 bases, and the junction held 9 bases outside the gene matches. The CDR3 totals 16 residues. DNA for the CDR3: TGTGCCAGCAGCCAAGGGGGAAATGGACTAGCGGGAAAGCAGTACTTC. This sequence encodes CASSQGGNGLAGKQYF. The whole variable domain, remainder taken from reference TRBV14 and TRBJ2-7, is EAGVTQFPSHSVIEKGQTVTLRCDPISGHDNLYWYRRVMGKEIKFLLHFVKESKQDESGMPNNRFLAERTGGTYSTLKVQPAELEDSGVYFCASSQGGNGLAGKQYFGPGTRLTVT.

The chain carries TRBV20-1 and TRBJ2-7; the match to TRBD2 covers 9 bases. The CDR3 runs 13 residues. V gave up 6 bases and J gave up 5 bases; unmatched junction bases: 8. Germline-derived CDR1 and CDR2 are DFQATT and SNEGSKA (reference sequence). CDR3 amino acids: CSAREGGPDEQYF. As DNA, the CDR3 is TGCAGTGCGCGGGAGGGAGGTCCCGACGAGCAGTACTTC.

This clonotype has at least ten counts. V usage is TRBV2 and J usage is TRBJ2-3; 8 bases align to TRBD2. The germline gives CDR1 SNHLY, CDR2 FYNNEI. V shed 6 bases and J 4 bases; nucleotides not matched to a gene: 12. The CDR3 is 16 amino acids. CDR3 in amino acids: CASRYASGSVADTQYF. The DNA of the CDR3 is TGTGCCAGCAGATACGCAAGCGGGAGCGTGGCAGATACGCAGTATTTT. Drawing the rest from reference TRBV2 and TRBJ2-3, the complete variable domain is EPEVTQTPSHQVTQMGQEVILRCVPISNHLYFYWYRQILGQKVEFLVSFYNNEISEKSEIFDDQFSVERPDGSNFTLKIRSTKLEDSAMYFCASRYASGSVADTQYFGPGTRLTVL.

The table lists this clonotype with many counts. The rearrangement uses TRBV29-1 and TRBJ2-1, with 10 positions matching TRBD2. Trimming removed 4 bases from V and 8 bases from J; junction bases left unmatched: 11. This CDR3 is built from 15 residues. Germline V CDR1 and CDR2: SQVTM, ANQGSEA. CDR3 nucleotide sequence: TGCAGCGTTGTATTAAGCGGGAGGGCCGTGTATGAGCAGTTCTTC. Translated, it gives CSVVLSGRAVYEQFF.

This sequence joins TRBV2 and TRBJ1-1; tentatively, D is TRBD1 (6 bases). The CDR3 is made up of 13 amino acids. V was trimmed by 6 bases and J by 3 bases, leaving 11 bases between them. Germline loops: CDR1 SNHLY, CDR2 FYNNEI. The CDR3 reads CASRLDSYTEAFF. CDR3 sequence (DNA): TGTGCCAGCAGGCTGGACAGCTACACTGAAGCTTTCTTT. Together with reference TRBV2 and TRBJ1-1, the CDR3 gives the full variable domain: EPEVTQTPSHQVTQMGQEVILRCVPISNHLYFYWYRQILGQKVEFLVSFYNNEISEKSEIFDDQFSVERPDGSNFTLKIRSTKLEDSAMYFCASRLDSYTEAFFGQGTRLTVV.

This clonotype was found many times. The V and J genes are TRBV6-1 and TRBJ2-7; 9 positions match TRBD1. This CDR3 comprises 16 residues. Trimming cost V 5 bases and J 0 bases; bases outside gene matches: 8. From germline, CDR1 is MNHNS and CDR2 SASEGT. The DNA of the CDR3 is TGTGCCAGCAGTTTACTTCGGACAGGGGTCTCCTACGAGCAGTACTTC. Translated, it gives CASSLLRTGVSYEQYF.

This clonotype was recorded many times. The chain recombines TRBV2 with TRBJ2-1; TRBD2 aligns across 10 bases. V lost 4 bases and J lost 9; bases outside the gene matches: 6. The length of the CDR3 is 14 residues. The germline V gene has CDR1 SNHLY and CDR2 FYNNEI. CDR3 sequence (DNA): TGTGCCAGCAGTGGCCTAGCGGGAGACGGTGAGCAGTTCTTC. Protein: CASSGLAGDGEQFF.

This chain links TRBV10-2 with TRBJ1-2, with D perhaps TRBD1 (5 bases). CDR1 is WSHSY and CDR2 is SAAADI in the germline V gene. The CDR3 has 15 residues. Trimming left V 3 bases short and J 4 bases short, with 15 bases between. CDR3 sequence reads: CASSESQGWSYGYTF. In DNA form, the CDR3 reads TGCGCCAGCAGTGAAAGTCAGGGTTGGAGCTATGGCTACACCTTC.

This clonotype showed up many times. The V and J genes are TRBV28 and TRBJ2-7; D possibly uses TRBD1 or TRBD2 (5 bases each). CDR1 and CDR2 (germline): MDHEN, SYDVKM. Trimming removed 1 base at V and 4 bases at J, with 11 bases between. CDR3 length: 14 residues. The CDR3 DNA sequence: TGTGCCAGCAGTTTATTCGGTGAGGGGTACGAGCAGTACTTC. Translated: CASSLFGEGYEQYF.

The chain has TRBV15 and TRBJ2-3; the D gene is possibly TRBD1 (6 bases). There are 14 residues in the CDR3. The germline V and J ends were trimmed by 8 bases and 0 bases, with 12 bases remaining between them. Germline values: CDR1 LNHNV, CDR2 YYDKDF (reference sequence). CDR3 region: CATSRGYSTDTQYF. The CDR3, as DNA: TGTGCCACCTCCAGGGGCTACAGCACAGATACGCAGTATTTT.

Only a few counts were recorded for this clonotype. Written as DNA, the CDR3 is TGTGCCAGCAGTTTCCAATTGACTAGCGGGATGGTCGAGCAGTACTTC. Translation: CASSFQLTSGMVEQYF. The rearrangement links TRBV28 to TRBJ2-7; 11 nucleotides agree with TRBD2. Germline V lookup: CDR1 MDHEN, CDR2 SYDVKM. This CDR3 has 16 amino acids. V lost 3 bases and J lost 6; bases outside the gene matches: 10. Combining the CDR3 with reference TRBV28 and TRBJ2-7 gives the whole variable domain DVKVTQSSRYLVKRTGEKVFLECVQDMDHENMFWYRQDPGLGLRLIYFSYDVKMKEKGDIPEGYSVSREKKERFSLILESASTNQTSMYLCASSFQLTSGMVEQYFGPGTRLTVT.

This clonotype was seen repeatedly, ten times or more. This chain links TRBV6-2 or TRBV6-3 with TRBJ2-3, with D uncertain. Germline-derived CDR1 and CDR2 are MNHEY and SVGEGT. This CDR3 region has 17 residues. Trimming removed 0 bases at V and 0 bases at J, with 13 bases between. CDR3 sequence: CASSYSTRTPSTDTQYF. CDR3 DNA sequence: TGTGCCAGCAGTTACTCGACTCGGACGCCTAGCACAGATACGCAGTATTTT.

This clonotype showed up just a few times. The CDR3 region has the DNA TGTGCCAGCAATCAACCTTCGACGGAAAACTTGAACACCGGGGAGCTGTTTTTT. Amino acids: CASNQPSTENLNTGELFF. V and J are TRBV12-3 or TRBV12-4 and TRBJ2-2; D unresolved. Trimming took 7 bases from V and 1 from J, leaving 22 bases between them. This CDR3 has 18 amino acids.

The chain is built from TRBV7-3 and TRBJ2-3, with 10 bases that match TRBD2. The CDR3 totals 18 residues. Germline CDR1 reads SGHTA; CDR2 reads FQGTGA. Germline trimming cut 2 bases from V and 6 bases from J; bases unmatched to any gene: 14. CDR3 region: CASSLGPGLAGETDTQYF. Written as DNA, the CDR3 is TGTGCCAGCAGCTTAGGTCCGGGGCTAGCGGGAGAGACGGATACGCAGTATTTT.

This chain joins TRBV5-1 and TRBJ2-7; the match to TRBD2 covers 13 bases. This CDR3 region has 16 residues. The germline gives CDR1 SGHRS, CDR2 YFSETQ. The junction had 10 bases not matched to a gene; V was cut back by 4 bases and J by 6 bases. In DNA form, the CDR3 reads TGCGCCAGCAGCCCTCCCGGACTAGCGGGAGTTAGCGAGCAGTACTTC. Translated, it gives CASSPPGLAGVSEQYF.

At least ten counts were recorded for this clonotype. This chain connects TRBV20-1 to TRBJ2-7, with a weak D call TRBD2 (5 bases). Germline lookup yields CDR1 DFQATT and CDR2 SNEGSKA (reference sequence). The CDR3 has 16 residues. The V end was cut by 0 bases, the J end by 2 bases, with 17 bases between. DNA of the CDR3: TGCAGTGCTAGAGACGACCGGGATGAGGTTCCCTACGAGCAGTACTTC. Its protein is CSARDDRDEVPYEQYF.

This clonotype occurred many times. The V gene is TRBV6-1, the J gene TRBJ2-7; tentatively, D is TRBD1 or TRBD2 (6 bases each). V shed 5 bases and J shed 5 bases, with 13 bases lying between them. CDR1 is MNHNS and CDR2 is SASEGT in the germline V gene. The CDR3 runs to 13 residues. The chain's CDR3 is CASSSTGGNEQYF. The CDR3 bases are TGTGCCAGCAGTTCGACAGGCGGGAACGAGCAGTACTTC.

This clonotype was seen ten or more times. The chain links TRBV27 to TRBJ1-2; no firm D call. With 4 bases removed from V and 2 bases from J, the gap between germline ends came to 8 bases. Germline CDR1 reads MNHEY; CDR2 reads SMNVEV (reference sequence). The length of the CDR3 is 13 residues. The CDR3 region has the DNA TGTGCCAGCAGTTGGTCAAGGAACTATGGCTACACCTTC. Amino acid sequence: CASSWSRNYGYTF.

Notes on this clonotype: This clone may be a read error of a much larger clone one base away. The chain has TRBV6-1 and TRBJ2-7; 7 bases are a match to TRBD2. The CDR3 runs 15 residues. Germline CDR1 is MNHNS and CDR2 is SASEGT. The DNA for the CDR3 is TGTGCCAGCGGTGAAGTTCCAGCGGGAATCGACGAGCAGTACTTC. Amino acids: CASGEVPAGIDEQYF.

On this clonotype itself: The junction does not match germline at one end; this may be a read error. The chain combines TRBV20-1 with TRBJ1-4; D gene unclear. Germline loops: CDR1 DFQATT, CDR2 SNEGSKA (reference sequence). This CDR3 spans 15 amino acids. Written as DNA, the CDR3 is TGCAGTGCTAGAGACCCAGGACGAACTAATGAAAAACTATTTTTT. Amino acids: CSARDPGRTNEKLFF.

This clonotype was seen ten or more times. This chain uses TRBV28 with TRBJ2-1, with TRBD2 identical over 7 bases. Germline-derived CDR1 and CDR2 are MDHEN and SYDVKM. With V trimmed by 4 bases and J by 4 bases, 10 bases remained unmatched. The CDR3 extends over 16 amino acids. The DNA of the CDR3 is TGTGCCAGCAGTTCTAGCGGTGGAGGACCTTACAATGAGCAGTTCTTC. Translated: CASSSSGGGPYNEQFF. The variable domain in full, completed from reference TRBV28 and TRBJ2-1, reads DVKVTQSSRYLVKRTGEKVFLECVQDMDHENMFWYRQDPGLGLRLIYFSYDVKMKEKGDIPEGYSVSREKKERFSLILESASTNQTSMYLCASSSSGGGPYNEQFFGPGTRLTVL.

V gene TRBV6-1 combines with J gene TRBJ2-3; TRBD1 matches at 7 bases. The CDR3 sequence is 14 residues long. Trimming removed 9 bases from V and 6 bases from J; junction bases left unmatched: 12. From germline, CDR1 is MNHNS and CDR2 SASEGT. The DNA of the CDR3 is TGTGCCAGTAACAGACAGGGTTCGTCTGATACGCAGTATTTT. This gives the protein CASNRQGSSDTQYF.

There are a few counts of this clonotype. The chain links TRBV7-9 to TRBJ2-1, with TRBD1 matching over 12 bases. V shed 6 bases, J shed 9 bases, and the junction held 12 bases outside the gene matches. There are 16 residues in the CDR3. Germline CDR1 and CDR2: SEHNR and FQNEAQ (reference sequence). This CDR3 reads CASRPRGQGAQGEQFF. CDR3 sequence (DNA): TGTGCCAGCAGACCCAGGGGACAGGGGGCACAGGGTGAGCAGTTCTTC.

The chain joins TRBV5-1 to TRBJ1-1; possible D gene TRBD1, 5 bases. Germline lookup yields CDR1 SGHRS and CDR2 YFSETQ. The V gene lost 4 bases and the J gene lost 0 bases, with 16 bases spanning the gap. The CDR3 runs to 16 residues. CDR3 nucleotides: TGCGCCAGCAGCCCTTCAGGGAACGTTATGAACACTGAAGCTTTCTTT. Translated: CASSPSGNVMNTEAFF. The entire variable domain, with the rest obtained from reference TRBV5-1 and TRBJ1-1, is as follows: KAGVTQTPRYLIKTRGQQVTLSCSPISGHRSVSWYQQTPGQGLQFLFEYFSETQRNKGNFPGRFSGRQFSNSRSEMNVSTLELGDSALYLCASSPSGNVMNTEAFFGQGTRLTVV.

This clonotype was detected only a few times. The rearrangement joins TRBV27 to TRBJ2-2, with unresolved D. The ends were cut back, 10 bases at V and 0 bases at J, with 15 bases in the middle. From germline, CDR1 is MNHEY and CDR2 SMNVEV (reference sequence). This CDR3 contains 15 residues. CDR3 sequence (DNA): TGTGCCACCAGCAAGTTTTTGTCGAACACCGGGGAGCTGTTTTTT. It translates to CATSKFLSNTGELFF.

This clonotype was recorded at least ten times. The chain joins TRBV15 to TRBJ2-1; D possibly corresponds to TRBD1 (5 bases). Germline V gene data show CDR1 as LNHNV and CDR2 as YYDKDF (reference sequence). The length of the CDR3 is 17 residues. V lost 0 bases and J lost 8, with 20 bases in between. The CDR3 is CATSRDVGAVGVDEQFF. As DNA, the CDR3 is TGTGCCACCAGCAGAGATGTAGGGGCTGTAGGGGTCGATGAGCAGTTCTTC.

This clonotype was seen a handful of times. V and J are TRBV5-1 and TRBJ1-1, with no clear D. Trimming took off 0 bases at V and 2 bases at J, with 8 bases between the two ends. The CDR3 is made up of 14 amino acids. Per germline, CDR1 SGHRS and CDR2 YFSETQ. The CDR3 reads CASSLGYINTEAFF. CDR3 DNA: TGCGCCAGCAGCTTGGGGTATATAAACACTGAAGCTTTCTTT.